This TCR beta chain appears in the sequencing data of a study of beta chain features in type 1 diabetes. About the research overall: In age, gender and cell yields, patients were similar to healthy donors. Sorted cells examined across all samples numbered about 110,000,000.

CDR3 size: 15 residues. In germline, CDR1 is SGHRS, CDR2 YFSETQ. V lost 0 bases, J lost 2 bases, and 11 bases lay in between. A remark on this clone: Its antigen is not known.

Regarding the study as a whole: Shorter TCRB CDR3s, moderately but significantly so, marked every one of the four CD4+ subsets in Type 1 diabetes patients.

It was via CD45RO/CCR7/CD25/CD127/CD95/CD27 that CD4+ naive, central memory, regulatory and stem cell-like memory cells were sorted. The whole isolated RNA underwent reverse transcription, so sequencing captured expressed TCRB transcripts. The table came from immunoSEQ multiplex PCR; TCRdb's copy has only in-frame clones and leaves some out. The sample has a few hundred thousand clones, over 11% seen once. The genes are TRBV5-1 and TRBJ1-1; TRBD1 might be the D (5 bases). The sequence derives from a man in his thirties or forties with type 1 diabetes. Source material: naive CD4+ T cells from blood. CDR3 DNA sequence: TGCGCCAGCAGCTTGGGGCCGGGGGGTAACACTGAAGCTTTCTTT. Translation gives CASSLGPGGNTEAFF. The whole variable domain, filled in from reference TRBV5-1 and TRBJ1-1, reads KAGVTQTPRYLIKTRGQQVTLSCSPISGHRSVSWYQQTPGQGLQFLFEYFSETQRNKGNFPGRFSGRQFSNSRSEMNVSTLELGDSALYLCASSLGPGGNTEAFFGQGTRLTVV.